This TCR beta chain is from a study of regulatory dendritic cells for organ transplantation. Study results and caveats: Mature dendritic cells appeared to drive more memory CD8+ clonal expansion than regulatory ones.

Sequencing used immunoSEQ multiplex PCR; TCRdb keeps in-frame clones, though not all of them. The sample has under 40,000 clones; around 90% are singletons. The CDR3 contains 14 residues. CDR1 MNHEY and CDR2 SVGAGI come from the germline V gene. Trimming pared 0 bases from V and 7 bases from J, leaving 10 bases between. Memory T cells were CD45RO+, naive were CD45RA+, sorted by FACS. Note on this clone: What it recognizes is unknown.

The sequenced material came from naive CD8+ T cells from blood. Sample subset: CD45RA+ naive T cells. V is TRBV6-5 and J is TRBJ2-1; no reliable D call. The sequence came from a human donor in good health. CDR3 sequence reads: CASSYSIGPNEQFF. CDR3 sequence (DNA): TGTGCCAGCAGTTACTCGATCGGGCCTAATGAGCAGTTCTTC.